This TCR beta chain was recorded in a study of blood T cell repertoires in COVID-19. About the research overall: Samples representing acute and convalescent COVID-19 were sourced from the United States, Italy and Spain.

The CDR3 has 15 residues. V lost 4 bases and J lost 1; bases outside the gene matches: 7. Germline V gives CDR1 SGHNT, CDR2 YYREEE (reference sequence). Original processing methods: Amplification from reference gene primers served as the basis for estimated nucleated cell counts. TCRdb's table, derived via immunoSEQ multiplex PCR, lists solely in-frame clones and lacks some. V, J and clone size were drawn from that table, and D and trimming were deduced from the DNA. The table includes some 140,000 clones, about nine tenths detected once. Material: peripheral blood. V and J are TRBV5-4 and TRBJ1-1; 7 bases line up with TRBD1. The sequence was collected from a man aged 45-65 years with active COVID-19. As DNA, the CDR3 is TGTGCCAGCAGCAGTGGACAGGCTACGAACACTGAAGCTTTCTTT. Translated, it gives CASSSGQATNTEAFF.